This T cell receptor beta chain was captured by sequencing in a study of blood T cell repertoires in COVID-19. Study at large: Samples taken during acute and convalescent COVID-19 were collected in the United States, Italy and Spain.

Authors' methods: Quantification of nucleated cells was approximated via reference gene primer amplification. Repertoires were generated with immunoSEQ multiplex PCR, while TCRdb's copy carries only in-frame clones and drops some. From that table come the V and J calls and clone size; the DNA was used to work out D and trimming. The table lists about 15,000 clones, about 80% of them singletons, with roughly 9.7% in the top ten. The germline gives CDR1 MDHEN, CDR2 SYDVKM. Losses at the gene ends were 2 bases for V and 0 bases for J; bases not matched to a gene: 1. The CDR3 sequence is 17 residues long.

The chain has TRBV28 and TRBJ2-2, with 12 bases lining up with TRBD2. The receptor was isolated from a human donor in a cohort sampled during active COVID-19. The sample was peripheral blood. The CDR3 DNA reads TGTGCCAGCAGTTTACTAGCGGGAGGGCCGAACACCGGGGAGCTGTTTTTT. Residues: CASSLLAGGPNTGELFF.